The clone carrying this T cell receptor beta chain was recorded a few times. Time point indicated: persistent/refractory GD, antithyroid drugs over 5 years with positive TRAb. Construction of the TCR library relied on RNA isolated from PBMCs. The data originate from a study of regulatory T cells in long-lasting Graves disease. According to the study, TCR beta libraries were built with iRepertoire HTBI primers and CDR3-region Arm-PCR. TCRdb reprocessed the multiplex PCR reads with MiXCR, giving one entry per CDR3 protein. The sample shows approximately 470,000 distinct CDR3 sequences, around 20% of them seen only once. V gave up 8 bases and J gave up 0 bases, with 23 bases separating them. Germline lookup yields CDR1 MNHNS and CDR2 SASEGT. The CDR3 runs to 17 residues.

The sequence was collected from a female donor with Graves disease. This sample comprised peripheral blood mononuclear cells (PBMCs), obtained when the disease was refractory, from a patient treated with antithyroid drugs. The J gene is TRBJ2-7, the V gene TRBV6-1; no definite D call. Here the CDR3 reads CASGPTLTASNSYEQYF. The DNA of the CDR3 is TGTGCCAGCGGGCCGACACTGACCGCTTCAAACTCCTACGAGCAGTACTTC.